The entry that follows covers one T cell receptor beta chain sequence. V lost 0 bases, J lost 10 bases, and 10 bases lay in between. This CDR3 is 13 amino acids long. The V gene's germline CDR1 is MDHEN and CDR2 SYDVKM. These data originate in a study of T cell responses to AZD1222 COVID-19 vaccine. The method was immunoSEQ multiplex PCR; TCRdb's version includes in-frame clones alone and lacks a portion of them. The sample contains 100,000 to 150,000 clones, roughly 86% of which appear only once. J is TRBJ2-1 and V is TRBV28; D is unresolved. The sample was peripheral blood, taken on day 0 of AZD1222 vaccination. This TCR was sampled from an adult in good health. The DNA of the CDR3 is TGTGCCAGCAGTTTATGGGACCGAAGCGAGCAGTTCTTC. The encoded protein is CASSLWDRSEQFF.